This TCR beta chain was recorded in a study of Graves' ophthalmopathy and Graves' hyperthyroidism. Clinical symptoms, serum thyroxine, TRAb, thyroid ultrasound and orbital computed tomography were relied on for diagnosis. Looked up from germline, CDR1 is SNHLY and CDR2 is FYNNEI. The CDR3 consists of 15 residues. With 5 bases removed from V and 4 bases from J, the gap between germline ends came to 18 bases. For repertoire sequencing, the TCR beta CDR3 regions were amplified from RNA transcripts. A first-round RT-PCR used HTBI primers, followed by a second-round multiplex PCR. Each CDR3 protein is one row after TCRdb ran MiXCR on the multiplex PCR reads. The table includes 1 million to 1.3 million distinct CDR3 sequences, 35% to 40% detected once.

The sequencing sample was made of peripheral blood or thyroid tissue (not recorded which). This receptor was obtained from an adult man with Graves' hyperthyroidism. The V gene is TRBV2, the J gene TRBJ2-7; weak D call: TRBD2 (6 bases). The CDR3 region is CASSLRGGIVYEQYF. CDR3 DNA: TGTGCCAGCAGTTTACGGGGCGGGATCGTATACGAGCAGTACTTC.